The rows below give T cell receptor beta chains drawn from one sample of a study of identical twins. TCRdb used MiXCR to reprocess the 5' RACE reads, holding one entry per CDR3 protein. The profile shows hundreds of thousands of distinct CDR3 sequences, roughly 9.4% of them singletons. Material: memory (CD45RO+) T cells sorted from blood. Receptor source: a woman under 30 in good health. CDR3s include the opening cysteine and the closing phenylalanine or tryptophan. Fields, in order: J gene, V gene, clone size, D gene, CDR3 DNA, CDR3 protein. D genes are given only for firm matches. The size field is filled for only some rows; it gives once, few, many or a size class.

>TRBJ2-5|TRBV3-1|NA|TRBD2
TGTGCCAGCACCCCGCTAGTCGGGGGGTACCAAGAGACCCAGTACTTC
CASTPLVGGYQETQYF
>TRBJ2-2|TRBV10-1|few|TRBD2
TGCGCCAGCAGTGAAGGGAGTAGCGGGAGGTGCCGTTTCACCGGGGAGCTGTTTTTT
CASSEGSSGRCRFTGELFF
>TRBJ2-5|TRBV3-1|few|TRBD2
TGTGCCAGCACCCAGAGACTAGCGGGGGGGCCGGGAGAGACCCAGTACTTC
CASTQRLAGGPGETQYF
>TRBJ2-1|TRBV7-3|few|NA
TGTGCCAGCAGCTTAGGGACTCACAATGAGCAGTTCTTC
CASSLGTHNEQFF
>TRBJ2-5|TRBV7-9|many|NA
TGTGCCAGCAGCTTGAATCTCCAAGAGACCCAGTACTTC
CASSLNLQETQYF
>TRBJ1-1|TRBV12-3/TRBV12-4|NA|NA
TGTACCTTCAGTTTAGGGGTACAGGGTCTAGTCCGCACTGAAGCTTTCTTT
CTFSLGVQGLVRTEAFF
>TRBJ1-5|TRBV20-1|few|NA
TGCAGTGCTAGAGACCCTCACGAAACGACTCAGCCCCAGCATTTT
CSARDPHETTQPQHF
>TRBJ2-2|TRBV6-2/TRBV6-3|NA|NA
TGTGCCAGCAGATATAGGGCCTCGACTAGAGTTTCCGGGGAGCTGTTTTTT
CASRYRASTRVSGELFF
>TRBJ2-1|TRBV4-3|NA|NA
TGCGCCAGCAGCCAAGATAGCCGTGGGAGGCCGTTCTTC
CASSQDSRGRPFF
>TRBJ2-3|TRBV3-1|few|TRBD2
TGTGCCAGCGGGACGGGGGGCCCGGGACTAGGAAATTTAGAGGATACGCAGTATTTT
CASGTGGPGLGNLEDTQYF
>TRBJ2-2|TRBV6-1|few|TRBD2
TGTGCCAGCAGTCTCGCGGGAGACGGGGAGCTGTTTTTT
CASSLAGDGELFF
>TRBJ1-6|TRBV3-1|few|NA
TGTGCCAGCAGCCGGACGGATAATAATTCACCCCTCCACTTT
CASSRTDNNSPLHF
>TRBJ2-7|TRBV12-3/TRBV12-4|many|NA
TGTGCCAGTCGCGGGCCATCCCGCTACGAGCAGTACTTC
CASRGPSRYEQYF
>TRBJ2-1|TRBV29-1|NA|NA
TGCAGCGTTGAATCTGGGGCCCGGCAGTCCAATGAGCAGTTCTTC
CSVESGARQSNEQFF
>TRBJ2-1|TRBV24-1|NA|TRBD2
TGTGCCACCAGTGACGTGGGGGGGGGCTACAATGAGCAGTTCTTC
CATSDVGGGYNEQFF
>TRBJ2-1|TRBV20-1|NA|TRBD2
TGCGGTGCTCCCAGCGGGAGCTGGATCTACAATGAGCAGTTCTTC
CGAPSGSWIYNEQFF
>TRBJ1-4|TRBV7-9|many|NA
TGTGCCAGCAGCTTAGGGACACGCGGGACTAATGAAAAACTGTTTTTT
CASSLGTRGTNEKLFF
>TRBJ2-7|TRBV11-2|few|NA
TGTGCCAGCAGCTTATCCGGGACTGGACGCATCGAGCAGTACTTC
CASSLSGTGRIEQYF
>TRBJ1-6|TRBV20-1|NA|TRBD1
TGCAGTGCTATCTCAGGGGGCCGCTTAGATTCACCCCTCCACTTT
CSAISGGRLDSPLHF
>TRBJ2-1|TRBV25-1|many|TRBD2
TGTGCCAGCAGTGACGGACTAGTCGATGAGCAGTTCTTC
CASSDGLVDEQFF
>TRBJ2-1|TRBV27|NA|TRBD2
TGTGCCAGCAGTCGAGCGGGGGGATCGTTCTTC
CASSRAGGSFF
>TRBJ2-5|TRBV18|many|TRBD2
TGTGCCAGCTCATCCCCGGGGGGAGAGACCCAGTACTTC
CASSSPGGETQYF